This is a list of T cell receptor beta chains from one sample in a study of blood T cell repertoires in COVID-19. Produced via immunoSEQ multiplex PCR; TCRdb's table is partial and in-frame only. This sample has 200,000 to 300,000 clones, with around 79% found just once. Sequencing was performed on peripheral blood. The origin of the receptors is a woman over 75 with acute or convalescent COVID-19. CDR3s include the opening cysteine and the closing phenylalanine or tryptophan. D genes are given only for firm matches. Only some rows state a clone size, as once, few, many or a class for expanded clones.

TRBJ1-3	TRBD1	TRBV27	.	CASSLSRGLGNTIYF	TGTGCCAGCAGTTTATCAAGGGGGCTTGGAAACACCATATATTTT
TRBJ1-5	.	TRBV6-5	.	CASRPDRKIGPQHF	TGTGCCAGCAGACCCGACAGGAAGATCGGGCCCCAGCATTTT
TRBJ1-4	TRBD1	TRBV7-7	.	CASSPGQGGNEKLFF	TGTGCCAGCAGCCCGGGACAGGGTGGTAATGAAAAACTGTTTTTT
TRBJ2-1	TRBD1	TRBV19	few	CASSIVGTGGYYNEQFF	TGTGCCAGTAGTATAGTAGGGACAGGGGGCTACTACAATGAGCAGTTCTTC
TRBJ1-4	TRBD1	TRBV3-1/TRBV3-2	once	CASSQRQGKEKLFF	TGTGCCAGCAGCCAACGACAGGGGAAAGAAAAACTGTTTTTT
TRBJ1-1	.	TRBV29-1	few	CSVEIGGRVNTEAFF	TGCAGCGTTGAAATCGGGGGGCGGGTGAACACTGAAGCTTTCTTT
TRBJ1-5	.	TRBV18	once	CASSPSHTNQPQHF	TGTGCCAGCTCACCAAGCCATACTAATCAGCCCCAGCATTTT
TRBJ1-2	.	TRBV5-6	few	CASSLKQGVYGYTF	TGTGCCAGCAGCTTAAAACAGGGTGTGTATGGCTACACCTTC
TRBJ1-1	.	TRBV6-1	.	CASSEGGGEAFF	TGTGCCAGCAGTGAAGGCGGTGGTGAAGCTTTCTTT
TRBJ2-3	TRBD1	TRBV15	.	CATSSFGQGADTQYF	TGTGCCACCAGCAGCTTTGGACAGGGGGCAGATACGCAGTATTTT
TRBJ1-2	.	TRBV7-2	few	CASSLTGNGDYGYTF	TGTGCCAGCAGCCTAACAGGGAATGGTGACTATGGCTACACCTTC
TRBJ2-1	TRBD2	TRBV7-9	.	CASSLTSGTYNEQFF	TGTGCCAGCAGCTTAACTAGCGGCACCTACAATGAGCAGTTCTTC
TRBJ2-6	TRBD1	TRBV27	.	CASSFYRTGGLSGANVLTF	TGTGCCAGCAGTTTCTACAGGACAGGGGGACTCTCTGGGGCCAACGTCCTGACTTTC
TRBJ2-3	.	TRBV5-1	.	CASNRGGSTDTQYF	TGCGCCAGCAACAGGGGGGGCTCCACAGATACGCAGTATTTT
TRBJ1-5	.	TRBV7-2	.	CASSYHMDSSNQPQHF	TGTGCCAGCAGCTACCACATGGACAGTTCAAATCAGCCCCAGCATTTT
TRBJ2-7	TRBD2	TRBV7-2	.	CASRLAPTSGRSFSYEQYF	TGTGCCAGCAGATTAGCACCAACTAGCGGGAGGTCCTTCTCCTACGAGCAGTACTTC
TRBJ1-5	.	TRBV4-1	few	CASSQARAQPQHF	TGCGCCAGCAGCCAAGCGAGGGCGCAGCCCCAGCATTTT
TRBJ2-5	TRBD2	TRBV10-2	.	CASSVVNAGGYQETQYF	TGCGCCAGCAGTGTAGTCAATGCGGGGGGGTACCAAGAGACCCAGTACTTC
TRBJ2-1	TRBD2	TRBV12-5	few	CASGLVQGLAGNEQFF	TGTGCTAGTGGTTTGGTACAGGGACTAGCGGGAAATGAGCAGTTCTTC
TRBJ2-1	.	TRBV20-1	.	CSASRSDNEQFF	TGCAGTGCTAGTCGCAGTGACAATGAGCAGTTCTTC
TRBJ1-2	.	TRBV10-3	.	CAISESSSGRKAPSYGYTF	TGTGCCATCAGTGAGTCGTCCTCAGGGAGGAAGGCCCCTAGCTATGGCTACACCTTC
TRBJ2-1	.	TRBV5-4	.	CASSLRPGNEQFF	TGTGCCAGCAGCTTGCGCCCGGGGAATGAGCAGTTCTTC
TRBJ1-1	.	TRBV19	.	CASHREGGAFF	TGTGCCAGCCACAGGGAGGGAGGAGCTTTCTTT
TRBJ1-4	TRBD1	TRBV4-2	.	CASSQDGTGGEKLFF	TGTGCCAGCAGCCAAGATGGGACAGGGGGTGAAAAACTGTTTTTT
TRBJ1-3	.	TRBV4-2	.	CASSHSLSGIGNTIYF	TGTGCCAGCAGCCACTCACTTTCAGGGATTGGAAACACCATATATTTT
TRBJ2-5	.	TRBV9	.	CASSVATGETQYF	TGTGCCAGCAGCGTAGCTACCGGGGAGACCCAGTACTTC
TRBJ2-5	.	TRBV3-1/TRBV3-2	.	CASSQVKVLESWRETQYF	TGTGCCAGCAGCCAAGTTAAGGTATTGGAATCATGGAGAGAGACCCAGTACTTC
TRBJ2-1	TRBD1	TRBV19	.	CASSIEAGGRYNEQFF	TGTGCCAGTAGTATAGAGGCAGGGGGACGGTACAATGAGCAGTTCTTC
TRBJ1-4	TRBD1	TRBV2	.	CASSEQGQDNEKLFF	TGTGCCAGCAGTGAACAGGGACAGGATAATGAAAAACTGTTTTTT
TRBJ2-3	TRBD2	TRBV3-1/TRBV3-2	.	CASSFSGADTQYF	TGTGCCAGCAGCTTTAGCGGGGCGGATACGCAGTATTTT
TRBJ2-5	.	TRBV5-1	.	CASSEYGTQYF	TGCGCCAGCAGCGAGTATGGGACCCAGTACTTC
TRBJ1-1	.	TRBV9	few	CASSVDPGITTEAFF	TGTGCCAGCAGCGTAGATCCAGGGATTACCACTGAAGCTTTCTTT
TRBJ2-1	TRBD2	TRBV4-1	.	CASSQDFLAGGPSFNEQFF	TGCGCCAGCAGCCAAGATTTCCTAGCGGGAGGGCCGTCGTTCAATGAGCAGTTCTTC
TRBJ2-4	TRBD1	TRBV3-1/TRBV3-2	.	CASSRGQGAIDIQYF	TGTGCCAGCAGCCGCGGACAGGGGGCGATCGACATTCAGTACTTC
TRBJ2-7	TRBD2	TRBV11-2	.	CASSPQAGGRTYEQYF	TGTGCCAGCAGCCCGCAGGCGGGGGGCCGAACCTACGAGCAGTACTTC
TRBJ1-2	.	TRBV5-4	.	CASSPPGQNLNYGYTF	TGTGCCAGCAGCCCCCCCGGACAGAACCTTAACTATGGCTACACCTTC
TRBJ1-2	.	TRBV5-1	.	CASSLVGGAQSYGYTF	TGCGCCAGCAGCTTGGTCGGGGGGGCACAGTCGTATGGCTACACCTTC
TRBJ1-2	TRBD1	TRBV5-1	few	CASSARDRGSYGYTF	TGCGCCAGCAGCGCCCGGGACAGGGGGTCGTATGGCTACACCTTC
TRBJ2-7	.	TRBV7-8	.	CASSPQGREQYF	TGTGCCAGCAGCCCCCAGGGCCGCGAGCAGTACTTC